Each of the 5 T cell receptor beta chains below was sequenced from the same sample in a study of response to subunit inactivated influenza vaccine (dated 2018 in TCRdb). To prepare the library, RT-PCR was applied. The instrument given in TCRdb is Illumina HiSeq 2500. The raw public reads went through TCRdb reprocessing: fastp at Q25, MiXCR clone calling, in-frame beta chains kept. Each entry is one CDR3 protein sequence, shown with its most common DNA and genes. The table for this sample lists around 790,000 distinct CDR3 sequences; 21% of them were counted only once. Together, the top ten hold 9.5% to 13% of the sample. The starting material was PBMCs from blood, obtained roughly 5 days after vaccination. All receptors come from a man aged 45-65 years who received an inactivated influenza vaccine. Donor details come from another sample of the same person, matched by shared clones.

This clonotype was observed a few times. The chain combines TRBV20-1 with TRBJ2-5; maybe TRBD1 (6 bases). This CDR3 is 13 amino acids long. V lost 3 bases and J lost 2, with 10 bases in between. Germline V gene sequence: CDR1 DFQATT, CDR2 SNEGSKA (reference sequence). The CDR3 sequence: CSARRTEQETQYF. The CDR3 nucleotides read TGCAGTGCTAGGAGGACAGAGCAAGAGACCCAGTACTTC.

The chain links TRBV12-3 or TRBV12-4 to TRBJ2-1; TRBD2 agrees at 12 bases. V lost 6 bases to trimming and J lost 4 bases; unmatched junction nucleotides: 10. There are 17 residues in the CDR3. The DNA for the CDR3 is TGTGCCAGCAGCACTAGCGGGGGGTCCGTCATATACAATGAGCAGTTCTTC. Its translation: CASSTSGGSVIYNEQFF.

The table lists this clonotype with a few counts. The V call is TRBV25-1, the J call TRBJ1-1, with 9 bases that match TRBD1. The junction had 2 bases not matched to a gene; V was cut back by 7 bases and J by 2 bases. CDR3 length equals 13 residues. Per germline, CDR1 MGHDK and CDR2 SYGVNS. The CDR3 here is CASMGQGNTEAFF. The CDR3 nucleotides read TGTGCCAGCATGGGACAGGGCAACACTGAAGCTTTCTTT.

This clonotype occurred a few times. This chain connects TRBV3-1 to TRBJ1-2; D ambiguous. The germline V and J ends were trimmed by 4 bases and 4 bases, with 13 bases remaining between them. This CDR3 is 14 amino acids long. Germline CDR1 reads LGHDT; CDR2 reads YNNKEL (reference sequence). In DNA form, the CDR3 reads TGTGCCAGCAGCCCTCGAGGAGGGAGCTATGGCTACACCTTC. Amino acids: CASSPRGGSYGYTF.

The genes are TRBV11-2 and TRBJ2-5; either TRBD1 or TRBD2 may supply D (6 bases each). CDR3 size: 15 residues. Germline V lookup: CDR1 SGHAT, CDR2 FQNNGV. V was clipped by 5 bases and J by 2 bases, with 15 bases between them. The CDR3 loop is CASSPLRGVQETQYF. The CDR3 DNA follows: TGTGCCAGCAGCCCCCTGAGGGGGGTACAAGAGACCCAGTACTTC.